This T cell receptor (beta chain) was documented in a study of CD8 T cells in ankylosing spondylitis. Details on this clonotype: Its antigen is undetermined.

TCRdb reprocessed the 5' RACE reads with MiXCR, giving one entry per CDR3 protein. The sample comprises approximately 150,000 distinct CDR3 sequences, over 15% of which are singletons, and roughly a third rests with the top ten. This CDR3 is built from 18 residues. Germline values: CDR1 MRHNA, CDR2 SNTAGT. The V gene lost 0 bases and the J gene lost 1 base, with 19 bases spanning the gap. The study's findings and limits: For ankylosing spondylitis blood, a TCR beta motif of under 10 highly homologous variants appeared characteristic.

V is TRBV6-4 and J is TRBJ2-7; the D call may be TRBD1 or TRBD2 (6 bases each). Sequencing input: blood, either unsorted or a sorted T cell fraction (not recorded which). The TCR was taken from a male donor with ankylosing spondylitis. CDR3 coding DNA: TGTGCCAGCAGTGACTCACGGGAACTCAGGAGGGGGTCCTACGAGCAGTACTTC. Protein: CASSDSRELRRGSYEQYF.